This T cell receptor (beta chain) was sequenced in a study of T cells expressing NK-cell markers. About the study: In the group of eight sequenced donors, seven were HCMV-seropositive and one was seronegative.

TCRdb re-called the 5' RACE reads and shows each CDR3 protein once, DNA omitted. The ten most abundant clones cover roughly 5.2% of a sample with 300,000 to 450,000 distinct CDR3 sequences. Regarding this clonotype: The antigen remains unidentified.

Study-level results: Dominant NKG2C+ clonotypes made up roughly 1.0-7.0% of CD8+ T cells in roughly 6 donors.

The CDR3 runs to 13 residues. Germline V CDR1 and CDR2: MNHNS, SASEGT. The V call is TRBV6-1, the J call TRBJ1-5. The source material was blood T cells: a sorted CD56 or NKG2C T cell subset, CD4+ or CD8+ T cells, or bulk PBMC T cells (not recorded which). This TCR was recovered from a man aged 18-70 years in good health. CDR3 protein: CARPDGSNQPQHF.